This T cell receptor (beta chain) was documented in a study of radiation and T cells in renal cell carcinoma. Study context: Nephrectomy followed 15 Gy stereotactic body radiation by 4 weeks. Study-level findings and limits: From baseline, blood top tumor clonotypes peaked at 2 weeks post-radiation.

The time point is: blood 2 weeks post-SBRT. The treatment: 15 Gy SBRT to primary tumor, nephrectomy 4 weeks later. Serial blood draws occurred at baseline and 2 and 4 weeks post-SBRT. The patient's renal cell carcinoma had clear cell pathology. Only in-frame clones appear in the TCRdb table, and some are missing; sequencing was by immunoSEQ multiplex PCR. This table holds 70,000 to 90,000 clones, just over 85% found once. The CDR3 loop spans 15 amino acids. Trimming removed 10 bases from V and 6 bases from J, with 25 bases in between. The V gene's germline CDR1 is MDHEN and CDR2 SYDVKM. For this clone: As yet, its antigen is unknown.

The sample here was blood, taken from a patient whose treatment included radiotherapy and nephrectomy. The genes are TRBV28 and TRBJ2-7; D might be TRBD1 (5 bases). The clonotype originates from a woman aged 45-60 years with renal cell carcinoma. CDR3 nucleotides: TGTGCCACCCTGGACACAAACTCCCCCGGTCCCGAGCAGTACTTC. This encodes CATLDTNSPGPEQYF. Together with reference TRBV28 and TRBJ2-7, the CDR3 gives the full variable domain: DVKVTQSSRYLVKRTGEKVFLECVQDMDHENMFWYRQDPGLGLRLIYFSYDVKMKEKGDIPEGYSVSREKKERFSLILESASTNQTSMYLCATLDTNSPGPEQYFGPGTRLTVT.